Presented here are 13 T cell receptor beta chains from one specimen sequenced in a study of human T cells and chemical hapten exposure. Time point of the sample: pre-sensitization, week 0. Documented treatment: therapeutic diphenylcyclopropenone sensitization with weekly scalp DPC. TCRdb fed the RACE reads into MiXCR, producing one record per CDR3 protein. The sample includes under 200,000 distinct CDR3 sequences, more than 25% of them seen just once. The input for sequencing was whole blood, taken in connection with sensitization to the hapten diphenylcyclopropenone (DPC). The receptors shown here come from a woman in her twenties or thirties with alopecia areata. Some clones in this sample may be carry-over from other donors' samples.

The rearrangement joins TRBV28 to TRBJ1-2; D remains ambiguous. Germline V gene sequence: CDR1 MDHEN, CDR2 SYDVKM. CDR3 size: 16 residues. V shed 4 bases and J shed 1 base, with 16 bases lying between them. The CDR3 is CASSSADNSFNYGYTF. CDR3 coding DNA: TGTGCCAGCAGTTCCGCCGACAACTCTTTTAACTATGGCTACACCTTC.

For this clonotype: Here the CDR3 omits its conserved ending phenylalanine or tryptophan, so a read error is the likely source. No DNA is shown, since the ends of the CDR3 on it are uncertain; the CDR3 is the one TCRdb lists. This chain links TRBV7-3 with TRBJ2-7; the DNA was not compared with TRBD1, the D call given in the table. The CDR3 extends over 13 residues, inclusive of both ends. From germline, CDR1 is SGHTA and CDR2 FQGTGA. The CDR3 spells CASSLTSEGTPSI.

A few counts support this clonotype. The chain carries TRBV7-2 and TRBJ1-1, with a weak D call TRBD1 (6 bases). Per the germline V gene, CDR1 is SGHTA and CDR2 is FQGNSA. This CDR3 has 15 amino acids. V dropped 5 bases and J dropped 1 base, with 14 bases sitting between them. This CDR3 reads CASSLRQASNTEAFF. DNA of the CDR3: TGTGCCAGCAGCCTCAGACAGGCCTCGAACACTGAAGCTTTCTTT.

V usage is TRBV2 and J usage is TRBJ2-2; D unresolved. V was clipped by 5 bases and J by 0 bases, with 4 bases between them. CDR1 and CDR2 from the germline V gene are SNHLY and FYNNEI. The CDR3 loop spans 13 amino acids. The CDR3 nucleotides are TGTGCCAGCAGTATCACGAACACCGGGGAGCTGTTTTTT. Encoded protein: CASSITNTGELFF.

The sample holds a few counts of this clonotype. The chain couples TRBV4-2 to TRBJ2-3; TRBD2 aligns across 7 bases. The CDR3 contains 16 residues. The J segment lost 5 bases and the V segment lost 1 base, leaving 9 bases of the junction unmatched. In germline, CDR1 is LGHNA, CDR2 YNFKEQ. CDR3: CASSQAQAGEGDTQYF. The CDR3 region has the DNA TGTGCCAGCAGCCAAGCTCAGGCGGGGGAAGGAGATACGCAGTATTTT.

The V and J genes are TRBV14 and TRBJ2-1; D call uncertain. Per the germline V gene, CDR1 is SGHDN and CDR2 is FVKESK. The CDR3 consists of 13 residues. Trimming pared 4 bases from V and 15 bases from J, leaving 19 bases between. This chain's CDR3 is CASSLLETFSLFF. CDR3 bases: TGTGCCAGCAGCCTGCTTGAGACCTTTTCTCTGTTCTTC.

The chain is built from TRBV28 and TRBJ1-1; 8 bases agree with TRBD1. The CDR3 has 16 residues. V dropped 7 bases and J dropped 5; count of bases not matched to a gene: 15. In germline, CDR1 is MDHEN, CDR2 SYDVKM. CDR3 DNA sequence: TGTGCCAGCACCCTCCCATGGGAACAGGGGGGAACTGAAGCTTTCTTT. Translating it yields CASTLPWEQGGTEAFF.

This clonotype turned up a few times. This chain links TRBV12-3 or TRBV12-4 with TRBJ2-2; TRBD1 might be the D (6 bases). V gave up 5 bases and J gave up 6 bases, with 16 bases separating them. This CDR3 has 15 residues. The DNA of the CDR3 is TGTGCCAGCAGTACCACAGGGTGGTGGGCCGGGGAGCTGTTTTTT. Translation gives CASSTTGWWAGELFF.

The chain links TRBV29-1 to TRBJ1-1; TRBD1 is a possible D gene (5 bases). Germline V gives CDR1 SQVTM, CDR2 ANQGSEA. Trimming took 3 bases from V and 7 from J, leaving 18 bases between them. The CDR3 length is 14 residues. CDR3 DNA: TGCAGCGTTGACATTCGGGGGGACGGTAATGAAGCTTTCTTT. Its protein product is CSVDIRGDGNEAFF.

The chain links TRBV28 to TRBJ1-5; 7 bases map to TRBD1. This CDR3 region has 15 residues. The germline V gene encodes CDR1 MDHEN and CDR2 SYDVKM. The V gene end was trimmed by 3 bases and the J gene end by 3 bases; junction bases not matched to a gene: 5. CDR3 loop: CASSFEGAVNQPQHF. The CDR3 coding sequence is TGTGCCAGCAGTTTTGAGGGGGCGGTCAATCAGCCCCAGCATTTT.

The J gene is TRBJ2-1, the V gene TRBV29-1; 16 bases agree with TRBD2. The CDR3 contains 17 residues. The germline CDR1 and CDR2 sequences are SQVTM and ANQGSEA. V shed 6 bases, J shed 0 bases, and the junction held 5 bases outside the gene matches. The CDR3 region has the DNA TGCAGCGTGCCGGGACTAGCGGGGGGGAGCTCCTACAATGAGCAGTTCTTC. Translating it yields CSVPGLAGGSSYNEQFF.

This clonotype was found a few times. The CDR3 loop reads CASSRNSETQYF. The CDR3 DNA is TGCGCCAGCAGCAGGAATTCTGAGACCCAGTACTTC. The V call is TRBV5-1, the J call TRBJ2-5; D is unclear. The CDR3 is made up of 12 amino acids. Germline CDR1 reads SGHRS; CDR2 reads YFSETQ. The ends were cut back, 4 bases at V and 5 bases at J, with 9 bases in the middle.

This clonotype was detected a few times. The chain employs TRBV4-3 and TRBJ1-6; D is unresolved. Germline CDR1 and CDR2: LGHNA and YSLEER. V lost 2 bases to trimming and J lost 9 bases, with 8 bases between them. The CDR3 consists of 13 residues. The CDR3 loop reads CASSQTSGSPLHF. CDR3 nucleotides: TGCGCCAGCAGCCAAACGTCGGGTTCACCCCTCCACTTT.